Shown below are 2 T cell receptor beta chains from a single sample sequenced in a study of T cells after yellow fever vaccination. TCRdb recomputed calls from the 5' RACE reads with MiXCR, one row per CDR3 protein. The sample yields 25,000 to 30,000 distinct CDR3 sequences, about 5.5% seen once. The sample here was PBMCs, either bulk or a sorted T-cell subset (CD4+, CD8+, memory, or dextramer-sorted; not recorded which), taken 15 days after the yellow fever booster vaccination. All receptors derive from a man aged 25 to 40 who received the YFV17D yellow fever vaccine.

This clonotype was detected many times. The chain employs TRBV7-2 and TRBJ2-3; 8 bases match TRBD2. The length of the CDR3 is 15 residues. The germline gives CDR1 SGHTA, CDR2 FQGNSA. Trimming cost V 3 bases and J 3 bases; bases outside gene matches: 5. The chain's CDR3 is CASSFGGGETDTQYF. CDR3 bases: TGTGCCAGCAGCTTCGGGGGGGGGGAGACAGATACGCAGTATTTT.

This clonotype was recorded many times. The V call is TRBV7-9, the J call TRBJ2-7; tentatively, D is TRBD2 (5 bases). The CDR3 has 14 amino acids. The germline V and J ends were trimmed by 1 base and 3 bases, with 10 bases remaining between them. The V gene's germline CDR1 is SEHNR and CDR2 FQNEAQ (reference sequence). The CDR3 loop is CASSLVEESYEQYF. CDR3 sequence (DNA): TGTGCCAGCAGCTTAGTGGAGGAGAGCTACGAGCAGTACTTC.